This T cell receptor beta chain derives from a study of tumor-infiltrating lymphocytes in primary liver carcinoma. A primer in the constant region served to generate TCR beta cDNA from 500 ng of total RNA. Generation of the TCR beta libraries relied on three nested multiplex PCR rounds using slightly modified ARM-PCR. The first two PCR rounds, roughly 10 cycles each, used TRBV1-TRBV30 forward primers and a C-beta reverse primer. Each CDR3 protein is one row after TCRdb ran MiXCR on the multiplex PCR reads. The sample has 45,000 or so distinct CDR3 sequences, around 70% seen once. The tissue used was unsorted bulk material of 20-30 mg. RNA and DNA were co-extracted from it with the AllPrep DNA/RNA mini kit. Germline lookup yields CDR1 MDHEN and CDR2 SYDVKM. This CDR3 region has 15 residues.

The chain carries TRBV28 and TRBJ2-7; D is unclear. Sequenced: liver tumor tissue from sampling region 2. The sample's subset: tumor region T2, inferior pole. The origin of this receptor is a man aged 35 to 55 with primary liver carcinoma and hepatitis B virus infection. CDR3 region: CISSLWGGNMVEQYF. The CDR3 DNA follows: TGTATCAGCAGTTTATGGGGTGGGAACATGGTCGAGCAGTACTTC.